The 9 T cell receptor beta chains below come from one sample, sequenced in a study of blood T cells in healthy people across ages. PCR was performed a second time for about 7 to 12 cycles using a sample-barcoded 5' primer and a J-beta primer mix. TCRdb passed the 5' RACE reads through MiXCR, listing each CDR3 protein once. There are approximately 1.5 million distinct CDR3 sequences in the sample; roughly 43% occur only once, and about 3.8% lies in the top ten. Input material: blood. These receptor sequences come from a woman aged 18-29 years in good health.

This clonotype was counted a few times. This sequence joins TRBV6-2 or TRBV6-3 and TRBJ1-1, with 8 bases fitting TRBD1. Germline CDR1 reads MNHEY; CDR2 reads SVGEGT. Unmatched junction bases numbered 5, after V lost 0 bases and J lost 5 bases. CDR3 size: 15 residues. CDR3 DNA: TGTGCCAGCAGTTACTCGCACAGGGGGGAAACTGAAGCTTTCTTT. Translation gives CASSYSHRGETEAFF.

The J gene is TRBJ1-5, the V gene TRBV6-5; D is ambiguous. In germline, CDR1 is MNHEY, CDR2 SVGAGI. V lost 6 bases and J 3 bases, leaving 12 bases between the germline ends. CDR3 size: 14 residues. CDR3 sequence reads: CASSPLRANQPQHF. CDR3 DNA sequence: TGTGCCAGCAGCCCCCTTAGGGCCAATCAGCCCCAGCATTTT.

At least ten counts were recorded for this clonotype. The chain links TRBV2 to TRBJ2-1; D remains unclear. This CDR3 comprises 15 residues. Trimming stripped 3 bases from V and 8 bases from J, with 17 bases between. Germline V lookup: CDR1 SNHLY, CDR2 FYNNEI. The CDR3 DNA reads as TGTGCCAGCAGTGATCCCGGGCCTGTCTTCTATGAGCAGTTCTTC. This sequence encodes CASSDPGPVFYEQFF.

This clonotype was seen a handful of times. In DNA form, the CDR3 reads TGTGCCAGCAGTTTTAGGACTAGCGGGAGAGATACGCAGTATTTT. It yields the protein CASSFRTSGRDTQYF. This chain joins TRBV12-3 or TRBV12-4 and TRBJ2-3, with TRBD2 matching over 13 bases. The CDR3 spans 15 residues. The ends lost 3 bases at V and 5 bases at J; junction bases unmatched: 2.

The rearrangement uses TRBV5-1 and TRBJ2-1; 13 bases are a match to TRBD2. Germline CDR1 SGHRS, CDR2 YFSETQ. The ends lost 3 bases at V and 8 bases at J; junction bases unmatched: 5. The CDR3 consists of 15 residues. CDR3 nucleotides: TGCGCCAGCAGCTGGACTAGCGGGGGAGTCGATGAGCAGTTCTTC. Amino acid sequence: CASSWTSGGVDEQFF.

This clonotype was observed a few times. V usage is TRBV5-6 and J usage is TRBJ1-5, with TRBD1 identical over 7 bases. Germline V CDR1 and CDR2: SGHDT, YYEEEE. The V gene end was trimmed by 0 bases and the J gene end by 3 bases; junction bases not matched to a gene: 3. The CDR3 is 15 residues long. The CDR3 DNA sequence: TGTGCCAGCAGCTTGGTGGGACAGCACAATCAGCCCCAGCATTTT. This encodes CASSLVGQHNQPQHF.

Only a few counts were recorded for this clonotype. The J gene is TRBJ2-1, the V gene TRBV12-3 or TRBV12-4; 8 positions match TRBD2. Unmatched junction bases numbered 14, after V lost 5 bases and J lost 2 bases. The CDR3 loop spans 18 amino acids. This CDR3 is CASSPLGGLAGAYNEQFF. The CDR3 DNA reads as TGTGCCAGCAGTCCCCTTGGCGGCCTAGCGGGCGCCTACAATGAGCAGTTCTTC.

This chain's CDR3 is CSARDPTRDPRLNTEAFF. The CDR3 bases are TGCAGTGCTAGAGATCCCACCCGGGACCCCCGCTTGAACACTGAAGCTTTCTTT. This chain links TRBV20-1 with TRBJ1-1; tentative D call: TRBD1 (5 bases). Germline CDR1 DFQATT, CDR2 SNEGSKA (reference sequence). The CDR3 is 18 amino acids. V was trimmed by 0 bases and J by 0 bases, leaving 20 bases between them.

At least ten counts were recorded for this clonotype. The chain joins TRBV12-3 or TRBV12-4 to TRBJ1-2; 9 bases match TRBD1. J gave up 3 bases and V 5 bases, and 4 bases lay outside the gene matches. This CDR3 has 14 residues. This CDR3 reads CASSPGQGYYGYTF. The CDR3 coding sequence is TGTGCCAGCAGTCCGGGACAGGGTTACTATGGCTACACCTTC.